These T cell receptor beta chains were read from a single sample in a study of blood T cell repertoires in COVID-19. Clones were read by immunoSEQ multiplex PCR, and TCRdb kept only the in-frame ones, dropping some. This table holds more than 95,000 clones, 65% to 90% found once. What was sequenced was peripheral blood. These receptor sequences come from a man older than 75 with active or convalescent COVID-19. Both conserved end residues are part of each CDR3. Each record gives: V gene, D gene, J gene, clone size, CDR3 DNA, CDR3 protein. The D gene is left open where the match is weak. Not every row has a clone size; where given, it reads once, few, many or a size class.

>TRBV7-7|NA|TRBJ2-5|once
TGTGCCAGCAGCTTAGGTTCCGGGGGCCAAGAGACCCAGTACTTC
CASSLGSGGQETQYF
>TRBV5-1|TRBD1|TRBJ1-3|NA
TGCGCCAGCAGCTTGTCGTGGGGACAGGGAGACCTCCCCATATATTTT
CASSLSWGQGDLPIYF
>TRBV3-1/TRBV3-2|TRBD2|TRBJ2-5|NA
TGTGCCAGCAGCCAAGATCGTAGCGGGGAAGAGACCCAGTACTTC
CASSQDRSGEETQYF
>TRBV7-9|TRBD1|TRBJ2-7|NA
TGTGCCAGCAGTTCCGGGACAGACTCCTACGAGCAGTACTTC
CASSSGTDSYEQYF
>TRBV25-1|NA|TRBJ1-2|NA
TGTGCCAGCAGTAGTACAGGTGATGGCTACACCTTC
CASSSTGDGYTF
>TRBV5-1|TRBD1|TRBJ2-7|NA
TGCGCCAGCAGCTTGGGGACAGGGGGCGCGTACGAGCAGTACTTC
CASSLGTGGAYEQYF
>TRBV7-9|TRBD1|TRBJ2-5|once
TGTGCCAGCAGCTTCTCCGACAGGGCGGAGACCCAGTACTTC
CASSFSDRAETQYF
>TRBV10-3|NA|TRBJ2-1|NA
TGTGCCTTAAGGGGCTCCTACAATGAGCAGTTCTTC
CALRGSYNEQFF
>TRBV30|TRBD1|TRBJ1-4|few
TGTGCCTGGAGGCCGGGACAGTCGAGTGAAAAACTGTTTTTT
CAWRPGQSSEKLFF
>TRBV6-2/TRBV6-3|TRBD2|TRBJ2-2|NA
TGTGCCAGCAGTTATAGCGGGAGCCACACCGGGGAGCTGTTTTTT
CASSYSGSHTGELFF
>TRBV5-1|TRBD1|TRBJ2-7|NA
TGCGCCAGCAGCCTTTACAGGGGCGAGCAGTACTTC
CASSLYRGEQYF
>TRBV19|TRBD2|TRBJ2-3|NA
TGTGCCAGTAGTATGGCAGGGGGCGCAGGACTAGCGGGGGCACTAATCACAGATACGCAGTATTTT
CASSMAGGAGLAGALITDTQYF
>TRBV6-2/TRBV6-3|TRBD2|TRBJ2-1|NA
TGTGCCAGCAGTTACCCCCGTGAGGGCGGGAGGGGCTCCTACAATGAGCAGTTCTTC
CASSYPREGGRGSYNEQFF